These T cell receptor beta chains were read from a single sample in a study of blood T cell repertoires in COVID-19. TCRdb's copy holds only in-frame clones and misses some; the assay was immunoSEQ multiplex PCR. The table lists tens of thousands of clones, 75% to 90% of them singletons. The sequenced sample consisted of peripheral blood. The receptors derive from an elderly man with active or convalescent COVID-19. Each CDR3 is given with its conserved first and last residue. A D gene is named only where the DNA matches it firmly. Not all rows give a size; the values are once, few, many and, for expanded clones, a class.

clone size	V gene	D gene	J gene	CDR3 protein	CDR3 DNA
NA	TRBV7-2	NA	TRBJ2-7	CASSKTRNEQYF	TGTGCCAGCAGCAAAACTAGAAACGAGCAGTACTTC
NA	TRBV5-1	TRBD1	TRBJ2-3	CASSSFWGTGDQGTQYF	TGCGCCAGCAGCTCGTTCTGGGGGACAGGGGATCAAGGTACGCAGTATTTT
NA	TRBV5-1	NA	TRBJ1-1	CASSLDSRPTEAFF	TGCGCCAGCAGCTTGGATAGCCGTCCCACTGAAGCTTTCTTT
NA	TRBV12-3/TRBV12-4	TRBD1	TRBJ1-2	CASSLVGTDSTF	TGTGCCAGCAGTTTAGTAGGGACAGACAGCACCTTC
NA	TRBV9	NA	TRBJ2-1	CASSVNPRAYNEQFF	TGTGCCAGCAGCGTAAACCCGAGGGCTTACAATGAGCAGTTCTTC
few	TRBV19	TRBD1	TRBJ2-2	CASKKPGQGVTGELFF	TGTGCCAGTAAAAAACCGGGACAGGGGGTCACCGGGGAGCTGTTTTTT
NA	TRBV6-5	TRBD1	TRBJ2-7	CATRTRDRSLHEQYF	TGTGCCACGAGGACCCGGGACAGATCTCTCCACGAGCAGTACTTC
NA	TRBV7-6	NA	TRBJ1-5	CASSLVPDQPQHF	TGTGCCAGCAGCTTGGTCCCAGATCAGCCCCAGCATTTT
NA	TRBV10-3	NA	TRBJ2-7	CAISGRGSSYEQYF	TGTGCCATCAGTGGGAGGGGCAGCTCCTACGAGCAGTACTTC
NA	TRBV5-1	TRBD1	TRBJ1-2	CASSGDRGYYGYTF	TGCGCCAGCAGCGGGGACAGGGGCTACTATGGCTACACCTTC
few	TRBV5-4	NA	TRBJ2-3	CASSLTLSTDTQYF	TGTGCCAGCAGCTTGACTCTTAGCACAGATACGCAGTATTTT
NA	TRBV6-5	TRBD1	TRBJ1-5	CASKAGQGYQPQHF	TGTGCCAGCAAAGCGGGACAGGGTTATCAGCCCCAGCATTTT
NA	TRBV30	NA	TRBJ1-4	CAWRAGTTTNEKLFF	TGTGCCTGGAGAGCCGGGACAACAACTAATGAAAAACTGTTTTTT
once	TRBV5-1	NA	TRBJ1-4	CASSLEAGNEKLFF	TGCGCCAGCAGCTTGGAGGCAGGAAATGAAAAACTGTTTTTT
NA	TRBV20-1	NA	TRBJ2-7	CSASRAGRMIEQYF	TGCAGTGCTAGTCGTGCAGGTCGAATGATTGAGCAGTACTTC
NA	TRBV3-1/TRBV3-2	NA	TRBJ2-7	CASSLPGSSYEQYF	TGTGCCAGCAGCTTGCCGGGATCCTCCTACGAGCAGTACTTC
NA	TRBV5-1	TRBD2	TRBJ2-5	CASSLLAGGQETQYF	TGCGCCAGCAGCTTGCTAGCGGGGGGGCAGGAGACCCAGTACTTC
NA	TRBV19	TRBD1	TRBJ1-1	CASSRDRALATEAFF	TGTGCCAGTAGTAGGGACAGGGCTTTAGCGACTGAAGCTTTCTTT
NA	TRBV28	TRBD2	TRBJ2-5	CASSTRTSGIEETQYF	TGTGCCAGCAGTACGAGGACTAGCGGAATAGAAGAGACCCAGTACTTC
NA	TRBV6-6	NA	TRBJ2-7	CASSYSLVSHEQYF	TGTGCCAGCAGTTACTCCCTAGTTAGCCACGAGCAGTACTTC
NA	TRBV12-3/TRBV12-4	NA	TRBJ1-2	CASSLRGSYTF	TGTGCCAGCAGTTTAAGGGGTAGCTACACCTTC
once	TRBV6-4	NA	TRBJ1-1	CASSDSAWNTEAFF	TGTGCCAGCAGTGACTCGGCCTGGAACACTGAAGCTTTCTTT
NA	TRBV6-1	NA	TRBJ2-1	CASSEFHTGWDEQFF	TGTGCCAGCAGTGAATTTCATACAGGTTGGGATGAGCAGTTCTTC
NA	TRBV12-3/TRBV12-4	NA	TRBJ2-2	CASTANTGELFF	TGTGCCAGCACCGCGAACACCGGGGAGCTGTTTTTT
NA	TRBV6-2/TRBV6-3	NA	TRBJ2-1	CASSISGEQFF	TGTGCCAGCAGTATCTCCGGTGAGCAGTTCTTC
NA	TRBV4-2	TRBD2	TRBJ2-1	CASSHTSGRVNEQFF	TGTGCCAGCAGCCATACTAGCGGGAGGGTCAATGAGCAGTTCTTC
NA	TRBV18	NA	TRBJ2-5	CASSLGLQETQYF	TGTGCCAGCTCACTCGGGTTACAAGAGACCCAGTACTTC
NA	TRBV4-3	TRBD2	TRBJ2-2	CASSQLAGGPSGELFF	TGCGCCAGCAGCCAATTAGCGGGAGGGCCGTCTGGGGAGCTGTTTTTT
once	TRBV23-1	TRBD1	TRBJ1-3	CASSLAWGKGTDRTLGNTIYF	TGCGCCAGCAGTCTCGCTTGGGGAAAGGGGACAGACCGTACTCTCGGAAACACCATATATTTT
NA	TRBV2	NA	TRBJ1-4	CASSESVAGEKLFF	TGTGCCAGCAGTGAATCCGTGGCGGGTGAAAAACTGTTTTTT
NA	TRBV29-1	NA	TRBJ1-4	CSVYNEKLFF	TGCAGCGTGTATAATGAAAAACTGTTTTTT
NA	TRBV5-5	TRBD1	TRBJ2-6	CASSPRQGNSGANVLTF	TGTGCCAGCAGCCCTCGACAGGGAAACTCTGGGGCCAACGTCCTGACTTTC
NA	TRBV10-3	NA	TRBJ2-7	CASRDIGSYEQYF	TGTGCCAGCCGGGACATCGGCTCCTACGAGCAGTACTTC
NA	TRBV29-1	TRBD2	TRBJ2-5	CSVDEKAGVQYF	TGCAGCGTTGACGAAAAGGCGGGGGTCCAGTACTTC
NA	TRBV5-1	TRBD2	TRBJ2-4	CASSFNSGGVNIQYF	TGCGCCAGCAGCTTTAATTCGGGGGGTGTAAACATTCAGTACTTC
NA	TRBV27	NA	TRBJ2-3	CASSTRTPDRTDTQYF	TGTGCCAGCAGCACTAGAACTCCGGATCGCACAGATACGCAGTATTTT
NA	TRBV3-1/TRBV3-2	TRBD1	TRBJ1-2	CASSHRTGGYGYTF	TGTGCCAGCAGCCATCGAACAGGGGGCTATGGCTACACCTTC
NA	TRBV19	TRBD1	TRBJ2-1	CASSDRDRGRNEQFF	TGTGCCAGTAGTGACCGGGACAGGGGGCGTAATGAGCAGTTCTTC
NA	TRBV6-2/TRBV6-3	NA	TRBJ2-7	CASSWHLYEQYF	TGTGCCAGCAGTTGGCACCTCTACGAGCAGTACTTC
NA	TRBV5-8	TRBD2	TRBJ2-3	CASSLGTSADTQYF	TGTGCCAGCAGCTTGGGGACTAGCGCAGATACGCAGTATTTT
NA	TRBV30	TRBD1	TRBJ1-5	CAWSRGGLSNQPQHF	TGTGCCTGGAGTAGAGGGGGCCTCAGCAATCAGCCCCAGCATTTT
NA	TRBV7-2	NA	TRBJ1-5	CASSLGHGSQPQHF	TGTGCCAGCAGCTTAGGGCATGGGAGTCAGCCCCAGCATTTT
NA	TRBV3-1/TRBV3-2	NA	TRBJ2-5	CASSQTQSAETQYF	TGTGCCAGCAGCCAAACACAGTCGGCTGAGACCCAGTACTTC
NA	TRBV4-3	NA	TRBJ1-2	CASSQDYADGIVGYGYTF	TGCGCCAGCAGCCAAGATTACGCAGACGGGATAGTAGGCTATGGCTACACCTTC
NA	TRBV6-1	NA	TRBJ1-5	CASSDPGLPIDQPQHF	TGTGCCAGCAGTGACCCTGGGCTCCCGATCGATCAGCCCCAGCATTTT
NA	TRBV10-1	NA	TRBJ1-1	CASSENGVTEAFF	TGCGCCAGCAGTGAGAACGGAGTGACTGAAGCTTTCTTT
NA	TRBV7-2	TRBD2	TRBJ2-3	CASSGTSGGGADTQYF	TGTGCCAGCAGCGGCACTAGCGGGGGGGGCGCAGATACGCAGTATTTT
NA	TRBV7-9	TRBD2	TRBJ2-7	CATTLAGVPEQYF	TGTGCCACCACACTAGCGGGAGTACCCGAGCAGTACTTC
NA	TRBV5-1	TRBD1	TRBJ1-5	CASSWTGGNQPQHF	TGCGCCAGCAGCTGGACAGGGGGCAATCAGCCCCAGCATTTT
NA	TRBV6-5	NA	TRBJ1-1	CASRGREGIEAFF	TGTGCCAGCAGAGGGCGGGAGGGGATTGAAGCTTTCTTT
NA	TRBV29-1	NA	TRBJ2-1	CSVEFLGGSSYNEQFF	TGCAGCGTTGAATTCCTTGGAGGGAGCTCCTACAATGAGCAGTTCTTC